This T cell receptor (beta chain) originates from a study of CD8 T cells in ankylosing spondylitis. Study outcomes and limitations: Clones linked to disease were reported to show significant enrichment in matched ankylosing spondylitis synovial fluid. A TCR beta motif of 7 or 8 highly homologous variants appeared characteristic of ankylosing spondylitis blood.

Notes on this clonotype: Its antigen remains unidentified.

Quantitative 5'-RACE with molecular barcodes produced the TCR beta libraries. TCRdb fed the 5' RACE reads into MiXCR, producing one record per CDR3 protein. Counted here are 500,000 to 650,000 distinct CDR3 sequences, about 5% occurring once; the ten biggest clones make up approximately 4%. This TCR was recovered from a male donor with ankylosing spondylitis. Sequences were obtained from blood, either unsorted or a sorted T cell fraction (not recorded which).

Written as DNA, the CDR3 is TGTGCCAGCTCGGGACAGCTCTACGAGCAGTACTTC. Translation gives CASSGQLYEQYF. This chain links TRBV3-1 with TRBJ2-7; TRBD1 matches at 7 bases. From germline, CDR1 is LGHDT and CDR2 YNNKEL (reference sequence). V was pared by 8 bases and J by 3 bases, with 4 bases of the junction left unmatched. The CDR3 contains 12 residues.